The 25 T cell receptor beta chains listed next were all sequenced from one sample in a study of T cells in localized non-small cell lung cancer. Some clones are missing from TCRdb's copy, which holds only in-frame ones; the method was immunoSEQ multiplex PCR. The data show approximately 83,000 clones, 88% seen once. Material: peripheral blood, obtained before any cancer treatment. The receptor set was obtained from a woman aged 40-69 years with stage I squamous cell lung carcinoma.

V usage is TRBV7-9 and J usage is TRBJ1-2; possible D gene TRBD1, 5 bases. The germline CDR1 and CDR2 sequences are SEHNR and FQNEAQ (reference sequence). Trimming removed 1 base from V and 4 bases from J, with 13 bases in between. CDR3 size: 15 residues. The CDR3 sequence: CASSLGGGIGYGYTF. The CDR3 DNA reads TGTGCCAGCAGCTTAGGCGGGGGAATCGGCTATGGCTACACCTTC.

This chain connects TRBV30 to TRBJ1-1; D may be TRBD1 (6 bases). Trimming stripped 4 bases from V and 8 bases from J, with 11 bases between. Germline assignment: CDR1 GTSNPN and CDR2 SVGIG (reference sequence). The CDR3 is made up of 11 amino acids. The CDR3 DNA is TGTGCCTGGACCCCCGACAGGGAAGCTTTCTTT. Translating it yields CAWTPDREAFF. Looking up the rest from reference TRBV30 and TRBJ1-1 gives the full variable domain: SQTIHQWPATLVQPVGSPLSLECTVEGTSNPNLYWYRQAAGRGLQLLFYSVGIGQISSEVPQNLSASRPQDRQFILSSKKLLLSDSGFYLCAWTPDREAFFGQGTRLTVV.

The CDR3 is CASSRQVPPEQYF. CDR3 bases: TGTGCCAGCAGTCGACAGGTGCCTCCGGAGCAGTACTTC. The J gene is TRBJ2-7, the V gene TRBV6-6; D is possibly TRBD1 (6 bases). The germline V gene encodes CDR1 MNHNY and CDR2 SVGAGI (reference sequence). The CDR3 has 13 residues. Trimming cost V 5 bases and J 7 bases, with 15 bases left between them.

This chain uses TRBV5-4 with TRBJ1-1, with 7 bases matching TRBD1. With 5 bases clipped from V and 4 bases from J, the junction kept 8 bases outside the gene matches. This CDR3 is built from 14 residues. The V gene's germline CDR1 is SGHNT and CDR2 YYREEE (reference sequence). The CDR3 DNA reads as TGTGCCAGCAGACGACAGGGAAAGAGCACTGAAGCTTTCTTT. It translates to CASRRQGKSTEAFF.

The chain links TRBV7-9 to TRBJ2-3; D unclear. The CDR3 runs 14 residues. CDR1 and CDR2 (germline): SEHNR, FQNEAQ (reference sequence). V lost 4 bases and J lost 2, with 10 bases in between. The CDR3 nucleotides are TGTGCCAGCAGCTCGGGCAGAAACACAGATACGCAGTATTTT. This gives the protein CASSSGRNTDTQYF.

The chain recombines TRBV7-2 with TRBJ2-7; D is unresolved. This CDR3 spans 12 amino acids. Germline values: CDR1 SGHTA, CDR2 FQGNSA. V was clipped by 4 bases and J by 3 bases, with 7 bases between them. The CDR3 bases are TGTGCCAGCAGCTCAGACGGCTACGAGCAGTACTTC. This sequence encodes CASSSDGYEQYF.

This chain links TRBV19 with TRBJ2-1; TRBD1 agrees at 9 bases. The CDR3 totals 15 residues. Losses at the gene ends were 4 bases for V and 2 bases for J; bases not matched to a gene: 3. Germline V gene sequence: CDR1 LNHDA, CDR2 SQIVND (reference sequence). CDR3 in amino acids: CASSKQGATYNEQFF. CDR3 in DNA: TGTGCCAGTAGTAAACAGGGGGCTACCTACAATGAGCAGTTCTTC.

Here the CDR3 DNA reads TGTGCCTGGAGCCGGGACAGGGTGAGCTACGAGCAGTACTTC. This encodes CAWSRDRVSYEQYF. The rearrangement uses TRBV30 and TRBJ2-7; 9 bases match TRBD1. Germline-derived CDR1 and CDR2 are GTSNPN and SVGIG (reference sequence). Trimming removed 3 bases from V and 3 bases from J; junction bases left unmatched: 6. CDR3 size: 14 residues.

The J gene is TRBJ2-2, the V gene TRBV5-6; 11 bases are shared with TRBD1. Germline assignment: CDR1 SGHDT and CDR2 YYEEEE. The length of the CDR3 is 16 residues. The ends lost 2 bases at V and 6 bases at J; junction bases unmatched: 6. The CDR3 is CASSLPGQGGSGELFF. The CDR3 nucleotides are TGTGCCAGCAGCTTACCGGGACAGGGGGGATCCGGGGAGCTGTTTTTT.

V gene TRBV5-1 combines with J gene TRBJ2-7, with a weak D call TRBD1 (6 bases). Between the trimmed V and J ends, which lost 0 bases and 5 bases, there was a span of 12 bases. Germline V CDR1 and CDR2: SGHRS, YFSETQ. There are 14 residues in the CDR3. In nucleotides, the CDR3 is TGCGCCAGCAGCTTGGACTGGGGGCAGAACGAGCAGTACTTC. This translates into CASSLDWGQNEQYF.

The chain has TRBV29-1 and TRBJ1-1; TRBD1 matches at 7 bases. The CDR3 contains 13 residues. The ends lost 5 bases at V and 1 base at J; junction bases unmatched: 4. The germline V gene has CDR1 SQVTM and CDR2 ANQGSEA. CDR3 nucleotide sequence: TGCAGCGTTTCGACAGGGACGAACACTGAAGCTTTCTTT. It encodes CSVSTGTNTEAFF.

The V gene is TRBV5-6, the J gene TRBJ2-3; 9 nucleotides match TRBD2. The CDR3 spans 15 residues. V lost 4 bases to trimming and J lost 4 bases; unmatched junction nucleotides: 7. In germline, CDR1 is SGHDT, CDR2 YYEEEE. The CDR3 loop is CASSLSLAGPDTQYF. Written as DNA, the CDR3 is TGTGCCAGCAGCCTCAGCCTAGCGGGGCCAGATACGCAGTATTTT.

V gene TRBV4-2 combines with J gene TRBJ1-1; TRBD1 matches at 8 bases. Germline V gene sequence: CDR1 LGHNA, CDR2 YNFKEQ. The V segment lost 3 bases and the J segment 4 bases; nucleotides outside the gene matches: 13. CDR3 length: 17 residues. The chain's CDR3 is CASSQGGPGGASTEAFF. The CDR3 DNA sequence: TGTGCCAGCAGCCAGGGAGGGCCAGGGGGCGCGTCCACTGAAGCTTTCTTT.

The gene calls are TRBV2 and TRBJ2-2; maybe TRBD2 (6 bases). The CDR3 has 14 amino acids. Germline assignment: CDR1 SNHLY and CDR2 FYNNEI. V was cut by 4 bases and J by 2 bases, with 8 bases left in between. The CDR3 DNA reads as TGTGCCAGCAGTGCGGGGGTAAACACCGGGGAGCTGTTTTTT. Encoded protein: CASSAGVNTGELFF. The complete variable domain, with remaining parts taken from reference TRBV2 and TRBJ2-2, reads EPEVTQTPSHQVTQMGQEVILRCVPISNHLYFYWYRQILGQKVEFLVSFYNNEISEKSEIFDDQFSVERPDGSNFTLKIRSTKLEDSAMYFCASSAGVNTGELFFGEGSRLTVL.

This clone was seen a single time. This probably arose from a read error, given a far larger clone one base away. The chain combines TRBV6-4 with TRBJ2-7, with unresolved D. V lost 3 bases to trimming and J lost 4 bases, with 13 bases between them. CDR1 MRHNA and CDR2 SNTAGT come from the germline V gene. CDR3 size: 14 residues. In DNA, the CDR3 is TGTGCCAGCAGTGAGTCCGGCAGACCGTACGAGCAGTACTTC. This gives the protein CASSESGRPYEQYF.

This CDR3 reads CASSRDNGREETQYF. DNA for the CDR3: TGCGCCAGCAGCCGGGACAACGGCCGAGAAGAGACCCAGTACTTC. The chain joins TRBV5-1 to TRBJ2-5; the D gene is possibly TRBD1 (6 bases). V shed 4 bases and J shed 3 bases, with 16 bases lying between them. Germline V gene data show CDR1 as SGHRS and CDR2 as YFSETQ. The CDR3 has 15 amino acids.

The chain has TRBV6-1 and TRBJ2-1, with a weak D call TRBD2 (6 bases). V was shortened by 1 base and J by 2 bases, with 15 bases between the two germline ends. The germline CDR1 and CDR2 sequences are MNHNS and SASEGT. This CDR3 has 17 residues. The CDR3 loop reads CASSEVYSPGAYNEQFF. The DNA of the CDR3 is TGTGCCAGCAGTGAAGTTTACTCACCGGGGGCCTACAATGAGCAGTTCTTC.

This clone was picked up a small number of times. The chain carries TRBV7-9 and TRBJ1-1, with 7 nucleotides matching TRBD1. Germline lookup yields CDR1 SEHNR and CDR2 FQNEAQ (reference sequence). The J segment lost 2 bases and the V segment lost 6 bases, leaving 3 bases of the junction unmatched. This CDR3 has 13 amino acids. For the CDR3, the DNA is TGTGCCAGCAGTAGGACAGGTAACACTGAAGCTTTCTTT. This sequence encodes CASSRTGNTEAFF. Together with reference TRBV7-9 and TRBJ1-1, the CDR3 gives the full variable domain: DTGVSQNPRHKITKRGQNVTFRCDPISEHNRLYWYRQTLGQGPEFLTYFQNEAQLEKSRLLSDRFSAERPKGSFSTLEIQRTEQGDSAMYLCASSRTGNTEAFFGQGTRLTVV.

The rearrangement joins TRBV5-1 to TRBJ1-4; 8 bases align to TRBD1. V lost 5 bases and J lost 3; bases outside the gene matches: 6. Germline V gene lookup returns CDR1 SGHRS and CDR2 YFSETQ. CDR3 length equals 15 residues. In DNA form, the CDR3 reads TGCGCCAGCAGTGACCAGGGGGCCGCTAATGAAAAACTGTTTTTT. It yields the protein CASSDQGAANEKLFF. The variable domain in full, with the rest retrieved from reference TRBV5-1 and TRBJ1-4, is KAGVTQTPRYLIKTRGQQVTLSCSPISGHRSVSWYQQTPGQGLQFLFEYFSETQRNKGNFPGRFSGRQFSNSRSEMNVSTLELGDSALYLCASSDQGAANEKLFFGSGTQLSVL.

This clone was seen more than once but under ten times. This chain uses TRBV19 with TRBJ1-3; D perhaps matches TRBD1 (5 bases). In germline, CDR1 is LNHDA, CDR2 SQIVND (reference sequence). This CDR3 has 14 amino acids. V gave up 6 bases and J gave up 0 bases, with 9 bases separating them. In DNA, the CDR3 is TGTGCCAGTAGGACAGCTATCTCTGGAAACACCATATATTTT. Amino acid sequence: CASRTAISGNTIYF.

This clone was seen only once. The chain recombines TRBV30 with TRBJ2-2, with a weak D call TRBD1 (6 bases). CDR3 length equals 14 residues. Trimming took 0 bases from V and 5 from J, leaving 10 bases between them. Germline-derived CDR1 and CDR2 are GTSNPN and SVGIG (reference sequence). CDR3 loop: CAWSVDRRTGELFF. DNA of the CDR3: TGTGCCTGGAGTGTGGACAGAAGAACCGGGGAGCTGTTTTTT. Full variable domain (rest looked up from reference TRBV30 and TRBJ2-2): SQTIHQWPATLVQPVGSPLSLECTVEGTSNPNLYWYRQAAGRGLQLLFYSVGIGQISSEVPQNLSASRPQDRQFILSSKKLLLSDSGFYLCAWSVDRRTGELFFGEGSRLTVL.

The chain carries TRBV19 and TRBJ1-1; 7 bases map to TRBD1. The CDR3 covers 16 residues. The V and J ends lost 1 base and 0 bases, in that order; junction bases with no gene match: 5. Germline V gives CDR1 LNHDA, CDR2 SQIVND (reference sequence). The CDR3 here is CASSIAPTGVNTEAFF. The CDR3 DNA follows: TGTGCCAGTAGTATAGCGCCTACAGGGGTGAACACTGAAGCTTTCTTT.

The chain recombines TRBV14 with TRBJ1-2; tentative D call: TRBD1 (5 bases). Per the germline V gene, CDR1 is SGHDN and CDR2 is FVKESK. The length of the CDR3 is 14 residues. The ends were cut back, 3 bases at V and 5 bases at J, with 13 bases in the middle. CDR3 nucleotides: TGTGCCAGCAGCCAGACAGTCATGGGGTATGGCTACACCTTC. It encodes CASSQTVMGYGYTF.

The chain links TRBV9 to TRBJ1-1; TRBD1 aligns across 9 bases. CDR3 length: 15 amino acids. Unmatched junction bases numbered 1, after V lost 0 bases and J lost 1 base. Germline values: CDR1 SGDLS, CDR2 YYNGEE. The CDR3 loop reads CASSVEGQGNTEAFF. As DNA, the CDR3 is TGTGCCAGCAGCGTAGAGGGACAGGGGAACACTGAAGCTTTCTTT. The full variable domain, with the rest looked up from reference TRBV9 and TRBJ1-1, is DSGVTQTPKHLITATGQRVTLRCSPRSGDLSVYWYQQSLDQGLQFLIQYYNGEERAKGNILERFSAQQFPDLHSELNLSSLELGDSALYFCASSVEGQGNTEAFFGQGTRLTVV.

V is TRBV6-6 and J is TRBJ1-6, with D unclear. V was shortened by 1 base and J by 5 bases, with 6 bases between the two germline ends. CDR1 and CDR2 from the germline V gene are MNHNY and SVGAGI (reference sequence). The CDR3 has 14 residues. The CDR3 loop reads CASSYFRNNSPLHF. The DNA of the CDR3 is TGTGCCAGCAGTTACTTCCGGAATAATTCACCCCTCCACTTT.